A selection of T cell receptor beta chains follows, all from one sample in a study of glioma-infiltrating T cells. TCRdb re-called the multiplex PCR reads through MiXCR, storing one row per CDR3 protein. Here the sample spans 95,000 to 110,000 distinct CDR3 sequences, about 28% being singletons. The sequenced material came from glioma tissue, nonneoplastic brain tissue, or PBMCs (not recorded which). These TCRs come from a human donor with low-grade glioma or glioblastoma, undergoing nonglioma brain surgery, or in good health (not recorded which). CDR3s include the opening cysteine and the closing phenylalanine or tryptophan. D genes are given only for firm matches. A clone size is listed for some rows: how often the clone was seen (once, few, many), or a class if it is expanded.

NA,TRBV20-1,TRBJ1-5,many,CSAPKGNSNQPQHF,TGCAGTGCTCCAAAAGGGAATAGCAATCAGCCCCAGCATTTT
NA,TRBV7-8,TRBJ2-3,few,CASSGYHADTQYF,TGTGCCAGCAGCGGTTATCACGCAGATACGCAGTATTTT
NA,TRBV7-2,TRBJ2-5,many,CASSFSVQQETQYF,TGTGCCAGCAGCTTTAGCGTTCAGCAAGAGACCCAGTACTTC
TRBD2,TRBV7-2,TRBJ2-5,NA,CASSPRGSGGHRMWAQYF,TGTGCCAGCAGCCCCCGAGGTAGCGGGGGCCATAGGATGTGGGCCCAGTACTTC
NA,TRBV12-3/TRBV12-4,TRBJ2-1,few,CASSFVVASYNEQFF,TGTGCCAGCAGTTTCGTAGTTGCGTCCTACAATGAGCAGTTCTTC
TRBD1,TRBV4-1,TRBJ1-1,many,CASSQGTGAFF,TGCGCCAGCAGCCAAGGGACAGGGGCTTTCTTT
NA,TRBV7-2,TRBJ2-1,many,CASSTSTASYNEQFF,TGTGCCAGCAGCACCTCGACAGCGTCCTACAATGAGCAGTTCTTC
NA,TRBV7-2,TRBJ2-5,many,CASSLASVNQETQYF,TGTGCCAGCAGCTTAGCAAGCGTCAACCAAGAGACCCAGTACTTC
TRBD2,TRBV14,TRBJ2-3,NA,CASSPYWTSGGTITDTQYF,TGTGCCAGCAGCCCCTACTGGACTAGCGGGGGGACCATTACAGATACGCAGTATTTT
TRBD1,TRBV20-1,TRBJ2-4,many,CSARAETGEGKNIQYF,TGCAGTGCTAGAGCTGAGACAGGGGAAGGCAAAAACATTCAGTACTTC
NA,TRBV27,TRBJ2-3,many,CASKIIDTQYF,TGTGCCAGCAAGATTATAGATACGCAGTATTTT
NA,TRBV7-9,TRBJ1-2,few,CASSLDSWGYTF,TGTGCCAGCAGCTTAGACAGCTGGGGCTACACCTTC
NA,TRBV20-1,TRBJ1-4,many,CSARRPNEKLFF,TGCAGTGCTCGCCGACCAAATGAAAAACTGTTTTTT
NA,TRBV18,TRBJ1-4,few,CASSPKTPATNEKLFF,TGTGCCAGCTCTCCCAAGACACCTGCAACTAATGAAAAACTGTTTTTT
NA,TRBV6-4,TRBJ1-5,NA,CASSSPTGNQSQHF,TGTGCCAGCAGTTCCCCGACGGGGAATCAGTCCCAGCATTTT
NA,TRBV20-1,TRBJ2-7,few,CSARDHGRGNSYEQYF,TGCAGTGCTAGAGATCACGGCAGGGGTAACTCCTACGAGCAGTACTTC
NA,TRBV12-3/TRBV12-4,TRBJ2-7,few,CASSNREGESYEQYF,TGTGCCAGCAGTAACAGGGAGGGTGAATCCTACGAGCAGTACTTC
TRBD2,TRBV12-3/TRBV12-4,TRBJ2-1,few,CASSDLAAPGGNEQFF,TGTGCCAGCAGCGATCTAGCGGCCCCGGGAGGAAATGAGCAGTTCTTC
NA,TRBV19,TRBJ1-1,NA,CASSRARPQGMNTKAFF,TGTGCCAGTAGCCGCGCAAGGCCCCAGGGAATGAACACTAAAGCTTTCTTC
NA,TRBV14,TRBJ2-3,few,CASSLGQRTDTQYF,TGTGCCAGCAGCCTGGGACAACGCACAGATACGCAGTATTTT
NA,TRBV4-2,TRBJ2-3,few,CASSQDRGMTDTQYF,TGTGCCAGCAGCCAAGATCGAGGCATGACAGATACGCAGTATTTT
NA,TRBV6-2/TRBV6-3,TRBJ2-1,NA,CASSYSVGWVYRGEQFF,TGTGCCAGCAGTTACTCTGTAGGATGGGTATATCGGGGTGAGCAGTTCTTC
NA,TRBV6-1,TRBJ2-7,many,CASTKMGSYEQYF,TGTGCCAGCACTAAAATGGGCTCCTACGAGCAGTACTTC
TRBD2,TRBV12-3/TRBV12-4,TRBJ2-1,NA,CASSVSGGTYNEKFF,TGTGCCAGCAGTGTTAGCGGGGGGACCTACAATGAGAAGTTCTTC
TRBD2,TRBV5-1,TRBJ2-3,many,CASSGGTDTQYF,TGCGCCAGTAGCGGGGGCACAGATACGCAGTATTTT
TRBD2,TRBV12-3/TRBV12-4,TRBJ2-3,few,CASSLGGGGDTQYF,TGTGCCAGCAGTTTAGGCGGGGGAGGAGATACGCAGTATTTT